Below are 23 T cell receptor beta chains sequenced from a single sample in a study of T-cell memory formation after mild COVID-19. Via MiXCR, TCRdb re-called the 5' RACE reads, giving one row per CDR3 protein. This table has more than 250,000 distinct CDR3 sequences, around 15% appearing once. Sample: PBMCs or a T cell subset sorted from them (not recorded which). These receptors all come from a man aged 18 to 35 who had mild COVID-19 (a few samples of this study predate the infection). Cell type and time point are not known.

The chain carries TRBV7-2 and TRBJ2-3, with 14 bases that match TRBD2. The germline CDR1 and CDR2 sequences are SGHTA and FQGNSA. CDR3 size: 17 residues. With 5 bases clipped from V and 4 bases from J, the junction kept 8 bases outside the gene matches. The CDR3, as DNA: TGTGCCAGCAGCACCCAGACTAGCGGGGGGGGCCCAGATACGCAGTATTTT. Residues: CASSTQTSGGGPDTQYF.

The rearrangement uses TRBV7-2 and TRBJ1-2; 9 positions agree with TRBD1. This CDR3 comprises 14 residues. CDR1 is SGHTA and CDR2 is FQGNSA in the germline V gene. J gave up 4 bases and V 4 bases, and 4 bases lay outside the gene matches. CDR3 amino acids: CASSSSTGGYGYTF. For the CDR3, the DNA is TGTGCCAGCAGCTCTTCGACAGGGGGCTATGGCTACACCTTC.

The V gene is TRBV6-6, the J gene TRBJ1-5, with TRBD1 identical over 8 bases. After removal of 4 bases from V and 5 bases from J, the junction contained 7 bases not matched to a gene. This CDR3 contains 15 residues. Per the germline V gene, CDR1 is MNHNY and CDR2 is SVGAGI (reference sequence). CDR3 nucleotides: TGTGCCAGCAGTTCTGACAGGGGAGGTGATCAGCCCCAGCATTTT. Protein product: CASSSDRGGDQPQHF.

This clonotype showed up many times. CDR3 residues: CASSSTLTGELFF. DNA of the CDR3: TGCGCCAGCAGCTCCACTTTGACCGGGGAGCTGTTTTTT. The rearrangement uses TRBV5-1 and TRBJ2-2; D not certain. This CDR3 has 13 residues. The germline gives CDR1 SGHRS, CDR2 YFSETQ. Trimming removed 3 bases at V and 5 bases at J, with 8 bases between.

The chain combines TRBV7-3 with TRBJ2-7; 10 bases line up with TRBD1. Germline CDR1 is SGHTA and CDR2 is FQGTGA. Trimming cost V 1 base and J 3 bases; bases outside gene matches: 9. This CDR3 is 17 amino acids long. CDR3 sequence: CASSLNQTGGVSYEQYV. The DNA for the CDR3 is TGTGCCAGCAGCTTAAACCAGACAGGGGGCGTTAGCTACGAGCAGTACGTC.

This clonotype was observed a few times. The DNA of the CDR3 is TGTGCCAGCAGGCCTCAGGGGGTGTATGGCTACACCTTC. Its protein product is CASRPQGVYGYTF. V usage is TRBV12-3 or TRBV12-4 and J usage is TRBJ1-2; 7 positions match TRBD1. With V trimmed by 6 bases and J by 5 bases, 6 bases remained unmatched. This CDR3 is built from 13 residues.

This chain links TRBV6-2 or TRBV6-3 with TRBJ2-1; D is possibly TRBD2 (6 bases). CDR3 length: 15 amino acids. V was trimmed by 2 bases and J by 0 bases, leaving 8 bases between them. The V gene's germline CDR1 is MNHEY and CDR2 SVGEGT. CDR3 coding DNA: TGTGCCAGCAGTTACGACGGGAGCTCCTACAATGAGCAGTTCTTC. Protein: CASSYDGSSYNEQFF.

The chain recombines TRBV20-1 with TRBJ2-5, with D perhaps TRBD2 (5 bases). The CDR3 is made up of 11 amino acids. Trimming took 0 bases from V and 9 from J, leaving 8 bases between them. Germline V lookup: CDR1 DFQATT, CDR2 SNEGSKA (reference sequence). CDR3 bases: TGCAGTGCTAGAGATCGAGCGGCCCAGTACTTC. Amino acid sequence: CSARDRAAQYF.

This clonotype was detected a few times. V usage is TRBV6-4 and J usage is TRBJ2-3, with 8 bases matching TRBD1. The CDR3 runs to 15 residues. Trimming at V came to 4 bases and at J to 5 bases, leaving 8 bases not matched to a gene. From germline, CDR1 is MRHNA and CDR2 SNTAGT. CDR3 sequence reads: CASSGAGGGGDTQYF. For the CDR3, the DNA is TGTGCCAGCAGTGGGGCAGGGGGCGGCGGAGATACGCAGTATTTT.

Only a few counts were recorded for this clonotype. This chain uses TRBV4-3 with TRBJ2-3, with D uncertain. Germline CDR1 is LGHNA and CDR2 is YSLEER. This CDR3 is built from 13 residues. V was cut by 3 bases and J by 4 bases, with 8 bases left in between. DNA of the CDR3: TGCGCCAGCAGCCAGGCCCTAGCAGATACGCAGTATTTT. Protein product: CASSQALADTQYF.

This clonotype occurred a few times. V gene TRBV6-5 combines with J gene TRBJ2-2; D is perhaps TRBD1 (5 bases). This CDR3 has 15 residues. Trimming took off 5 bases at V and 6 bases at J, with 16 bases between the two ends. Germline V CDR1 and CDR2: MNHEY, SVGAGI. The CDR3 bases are TGTGCCAGCAGTGCCAGAGACAGAGTGCCCGGGGAGCTGTTTTTT. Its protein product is CASSARDRVPGELFF.

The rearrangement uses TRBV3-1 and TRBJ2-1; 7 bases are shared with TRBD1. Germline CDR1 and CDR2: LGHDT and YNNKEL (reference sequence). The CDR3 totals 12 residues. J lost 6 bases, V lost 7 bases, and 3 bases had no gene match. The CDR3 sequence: CASTRDSNEQFF. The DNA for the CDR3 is TGTGCCAGCACCCGGGACAGCAATGAGCAGTTCTTC.

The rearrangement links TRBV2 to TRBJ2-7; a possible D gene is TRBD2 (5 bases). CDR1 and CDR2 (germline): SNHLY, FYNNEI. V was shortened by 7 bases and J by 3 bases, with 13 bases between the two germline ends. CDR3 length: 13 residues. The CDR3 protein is CASKATEGYEQYV. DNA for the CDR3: TGTGCCAGCAAAGCCACAGAGGGCTACGAGCAGTACGTC.

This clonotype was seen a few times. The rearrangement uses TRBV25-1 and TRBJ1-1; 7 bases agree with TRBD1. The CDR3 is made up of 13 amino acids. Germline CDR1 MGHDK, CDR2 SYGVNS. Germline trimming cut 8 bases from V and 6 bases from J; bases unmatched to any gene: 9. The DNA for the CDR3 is TGTGCCAGCCATGACCAGGGGGGTCCTGAAGCTTTCTTT. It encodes CASHDQGGPEAFF.

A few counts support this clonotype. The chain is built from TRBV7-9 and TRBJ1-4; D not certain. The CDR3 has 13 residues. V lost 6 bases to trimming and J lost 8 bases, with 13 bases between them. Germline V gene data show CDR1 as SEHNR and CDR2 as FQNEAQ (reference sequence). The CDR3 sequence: CASSLPVGEKLFF. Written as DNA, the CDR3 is TGTGCCAGCAGTTTACCAGTTGGCGAAAAACTGTTTTTT.

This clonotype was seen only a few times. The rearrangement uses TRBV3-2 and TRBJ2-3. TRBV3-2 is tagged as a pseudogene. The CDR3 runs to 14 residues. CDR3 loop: CASSLGWSTDTQYF. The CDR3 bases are TGTGCCAGCTCTTTAGGCTGGAGCACAGATACGCAGTATTTT.

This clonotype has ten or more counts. The CDR3 bases are TGTGCCAGCAGTAGGCGACCTGAAACCGGGGAGCTGTTTTTT. Its protein product is CASSRRPETGELFF. The V and J genes are TRBV6-5 and TRBJ2-2; no clear D gene. The CDR3 totals 14 residues. The V gene's germline CDR1 is MNHEY and CDR2 SVGAGI. V was trimmed by 5 bases and J by 5 bases, leaving 12 bases between them.

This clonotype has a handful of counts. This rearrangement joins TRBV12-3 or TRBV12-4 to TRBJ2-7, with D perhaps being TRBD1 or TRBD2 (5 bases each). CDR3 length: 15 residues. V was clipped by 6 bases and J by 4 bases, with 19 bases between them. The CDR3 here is CASRSSRDPTYEQYF. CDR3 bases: TGTGCCAGCAGGTCGAGCCGGGACCCTACGTACGAGCAGTACTTC.

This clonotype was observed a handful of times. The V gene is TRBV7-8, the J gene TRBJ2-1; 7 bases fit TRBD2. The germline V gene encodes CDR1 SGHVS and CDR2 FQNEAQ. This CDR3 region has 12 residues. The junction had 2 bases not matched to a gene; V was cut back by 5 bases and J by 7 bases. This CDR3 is CASSGGGNEQFF. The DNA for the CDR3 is TGTGCCAGCAGCGGGGGAGGGAATGAGCAGTTCTTC.

The CDR3 DNA reads as TGTGCCAGCAGAAGACCAGGGGAGACCGAAAAACTGTTTTTT. Amino acids: CASRRPGETEKLFF. This chain links TRBV7-2 with TRBJ1-4, with D possibly TRBD1 on 6 matching bases. V lost 6 bases and J lost 8, with 16 bases in between. The length of the CDR3 is 14 residues. Germline values: CDR1 SGHTA, CDR2 FQGNSA. The variable domain in full, with the rest retrieved from reference TRBV7-2 and TRBJ1-4, is GAGVSQSPSNKVTEKGKDVELRCDPISGHTALYWYRQSLGQGLEFLIYFQGNSAPDKSGLPSDRFSAERTGGSVSTLTIQRTQQEDSAVYLCASRRPGETEKLFFGSGTQLSVL.

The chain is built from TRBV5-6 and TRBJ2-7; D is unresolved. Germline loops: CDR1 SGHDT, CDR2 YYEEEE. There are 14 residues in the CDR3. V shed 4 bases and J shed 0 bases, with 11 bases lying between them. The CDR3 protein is CASSPRRGSYEQYV. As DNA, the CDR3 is TGTGCCAGCAGCCCCCGGCGAGGCTCCTACGAGCAGTACGTC.

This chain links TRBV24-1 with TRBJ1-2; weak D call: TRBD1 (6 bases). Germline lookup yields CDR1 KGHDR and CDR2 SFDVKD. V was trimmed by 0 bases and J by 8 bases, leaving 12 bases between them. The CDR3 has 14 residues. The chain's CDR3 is CATSDLTGFEGYTF. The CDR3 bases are TGTGCCACCAGTGATTTGACAGGGTTTGAAGGCTACACCTTC.

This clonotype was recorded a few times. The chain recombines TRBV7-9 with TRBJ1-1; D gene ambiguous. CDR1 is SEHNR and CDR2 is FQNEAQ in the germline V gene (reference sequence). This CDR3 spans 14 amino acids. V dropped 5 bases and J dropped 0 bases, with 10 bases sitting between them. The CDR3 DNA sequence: TGTGCCAGCAGCCTTCAGACGGTGAACACTGAAGCTTTCTTT. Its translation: CASSLQTVNTEAFF.